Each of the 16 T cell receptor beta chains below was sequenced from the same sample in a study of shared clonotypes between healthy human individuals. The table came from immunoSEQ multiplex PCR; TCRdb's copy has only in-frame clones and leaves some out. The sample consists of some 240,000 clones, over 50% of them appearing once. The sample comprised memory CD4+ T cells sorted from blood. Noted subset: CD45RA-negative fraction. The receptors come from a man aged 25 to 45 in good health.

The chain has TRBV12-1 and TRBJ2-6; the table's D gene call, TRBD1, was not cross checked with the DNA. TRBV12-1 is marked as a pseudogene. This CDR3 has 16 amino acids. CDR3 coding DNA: TGTGCCAGCAGCATTATAGGACAAAGTCGGGCCAACGTCCTGACTTTC. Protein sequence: CASSIIGQSRANVLTF.

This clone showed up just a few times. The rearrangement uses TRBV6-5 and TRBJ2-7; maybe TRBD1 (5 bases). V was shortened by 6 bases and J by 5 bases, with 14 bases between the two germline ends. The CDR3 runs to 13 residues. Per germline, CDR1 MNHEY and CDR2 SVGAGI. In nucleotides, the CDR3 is TGTGCCAGCAGCGATCCTCTAGGGGACGAGCAGTACTTC. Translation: CASSDPLGDEQYF.

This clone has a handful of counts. The CDR3 spells CASSLALNTQYF. DNA of the CDR3: TGTGCCAGCAGCTTAGCGCTTAATACGCAGTATTTT. The chain is built from TRBV7-9 and TRBJ2-3; the D is unclear. This CDR3 has 12 residues. The germline V and J ends were trimmed by 0 bases and 7 bases, with 5 bases remaining between them. CDR1 is SEHNR, CDR2 FQNEAQ, per germline (reference sequence).

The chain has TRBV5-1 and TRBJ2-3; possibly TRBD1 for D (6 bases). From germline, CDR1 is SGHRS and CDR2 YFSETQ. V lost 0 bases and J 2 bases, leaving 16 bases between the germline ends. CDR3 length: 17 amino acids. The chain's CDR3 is CASSLATQQGPTDTQYF. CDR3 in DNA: TGCGCCAGCAGCTTGGCGACCCAACAGGGCCCCACAGATACGCAGTATTTT.

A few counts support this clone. CDR3 nucleotide sequence: TGTGCCAGCAGTCCCGCAGGGAGCATCAATCAGCCCCAGCATTTT. This codes for CASSPAGSINQPQHF. This chain uses TRBV6-1 with TRBJ1-5, with D maybe TRBD1 (5 bases). The V gene's germline CDR1 is MNHNS and CDR2 SASEGT. The CDR3 has 15 amino acids. Between the trimmed V and J ends, which lost 5 bases and 3 bases, there was a span of 14 bases.

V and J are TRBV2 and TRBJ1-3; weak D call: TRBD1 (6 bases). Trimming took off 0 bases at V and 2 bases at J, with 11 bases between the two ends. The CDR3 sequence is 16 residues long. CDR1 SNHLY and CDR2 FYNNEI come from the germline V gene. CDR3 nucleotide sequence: TGTGCCAGCAGTGAAGCCCCTGAGGGGGCTGGAAACACCATATATTTT. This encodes CASSEAPEGAGNTIYF.

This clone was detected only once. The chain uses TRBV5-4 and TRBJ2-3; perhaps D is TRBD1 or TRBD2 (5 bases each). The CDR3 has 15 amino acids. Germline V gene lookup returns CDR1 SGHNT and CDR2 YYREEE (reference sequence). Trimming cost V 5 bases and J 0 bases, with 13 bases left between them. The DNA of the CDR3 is TGTGCCAGCAGTCCCGGGACCCTGAGCACAGATACGCAGTATTTT. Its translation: CASSPGTLSTDTQYF.

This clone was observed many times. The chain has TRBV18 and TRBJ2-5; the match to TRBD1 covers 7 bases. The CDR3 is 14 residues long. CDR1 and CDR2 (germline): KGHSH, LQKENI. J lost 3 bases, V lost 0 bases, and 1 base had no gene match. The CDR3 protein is CASSPPGQKETQYF. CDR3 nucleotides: TGTGCCAGCTCACCACCGGGACAGAAAGAGACCCAGTACTTC.

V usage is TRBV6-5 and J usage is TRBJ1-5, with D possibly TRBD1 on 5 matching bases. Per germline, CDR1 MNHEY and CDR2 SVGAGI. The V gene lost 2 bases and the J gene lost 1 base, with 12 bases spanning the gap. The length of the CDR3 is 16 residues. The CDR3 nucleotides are TGTGCCAGCAGTTACGGGGACCCAGGAAGCAATCAGCCCCAGCATTTT. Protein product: CASSYGDPGSNQPQHF.

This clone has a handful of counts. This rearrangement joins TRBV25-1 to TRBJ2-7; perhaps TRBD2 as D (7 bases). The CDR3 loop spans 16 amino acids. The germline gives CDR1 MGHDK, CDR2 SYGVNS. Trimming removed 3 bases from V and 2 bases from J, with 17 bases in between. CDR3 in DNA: TGTGCCAGCAGTGAGGGAGGGGGAGTAAGGACCTACGAGCAGTACTTC. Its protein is CASSEGGGVRTYEQYF.

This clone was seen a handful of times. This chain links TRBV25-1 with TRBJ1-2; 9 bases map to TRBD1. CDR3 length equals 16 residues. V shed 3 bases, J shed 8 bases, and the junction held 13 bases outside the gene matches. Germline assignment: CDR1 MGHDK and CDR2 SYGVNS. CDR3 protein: CASSDSNLGQGGGYTF. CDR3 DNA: TGTGCCAGCAGTGACAGTAATTTGGGACAGGGTGGAGGCTACACCTTC.

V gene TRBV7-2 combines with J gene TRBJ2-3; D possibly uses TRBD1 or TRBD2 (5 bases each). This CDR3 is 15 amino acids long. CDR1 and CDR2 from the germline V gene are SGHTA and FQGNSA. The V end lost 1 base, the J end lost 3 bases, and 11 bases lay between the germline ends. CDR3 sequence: CASSLGQRVTDTQYF. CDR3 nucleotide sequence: TGTGCCAGCAGCTTAGGACAGAGGGTAACAGATACGCAGTATTTT.

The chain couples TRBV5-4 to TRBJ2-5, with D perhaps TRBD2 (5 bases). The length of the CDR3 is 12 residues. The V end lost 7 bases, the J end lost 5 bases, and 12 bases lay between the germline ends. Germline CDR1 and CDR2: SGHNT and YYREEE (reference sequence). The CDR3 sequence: CASALGGETQYF. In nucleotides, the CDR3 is TGTGCCAGCGCCCTCGGCGGGGAGACCCAGTACTTC. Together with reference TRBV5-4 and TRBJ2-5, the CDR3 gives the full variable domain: ETGVTQSPTHLIKTRGQQVTLRCSSQSGHNTVSWYQQALGQGPQFIFQYYREEENGRGNFPPRFSGLQFPNYSSELNVNALELDDSALYLCASALGGETQYFGPGTRLLVL.

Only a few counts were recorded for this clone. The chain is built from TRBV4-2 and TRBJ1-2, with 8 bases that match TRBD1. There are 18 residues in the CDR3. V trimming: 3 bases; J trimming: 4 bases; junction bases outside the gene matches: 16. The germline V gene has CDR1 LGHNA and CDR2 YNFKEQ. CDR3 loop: CASSQDWARGQVAYGYTF. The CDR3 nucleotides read TGTGCCAGCAGCCAGGACTGGGCCCGGGGACAGGTCGCCTATGGCTACACCTTC.

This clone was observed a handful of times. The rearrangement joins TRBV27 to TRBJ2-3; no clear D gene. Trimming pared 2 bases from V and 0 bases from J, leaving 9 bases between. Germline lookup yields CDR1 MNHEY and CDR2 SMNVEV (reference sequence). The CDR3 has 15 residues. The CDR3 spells CASSLRPWSTDTQYF. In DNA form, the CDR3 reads TGTGCCAGCAGTTTACGCCCGTGGAGCACAGATACGCAGTATTTT.

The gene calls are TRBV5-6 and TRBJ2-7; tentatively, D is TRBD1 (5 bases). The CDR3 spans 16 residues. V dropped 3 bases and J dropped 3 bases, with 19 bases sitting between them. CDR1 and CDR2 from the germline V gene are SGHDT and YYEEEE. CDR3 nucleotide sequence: TGTGCCAGCAGCTCAGCCCAGGGCCCCCACTACTACGAGCAGTACTTC. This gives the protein CASSSAQGPHYYEQYF. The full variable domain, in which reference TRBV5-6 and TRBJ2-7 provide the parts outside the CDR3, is DAGVTQSPTHLIKTRGQQVTLRCSPKSGHDTVSWYQQALGQGPQFIFQYYEEEERQRGNFPDRFSGHQFPNYSSELNVNALLLGDSALYLCASSSAQGPHYYEQYFGPGTRLTVT.